The 19 T cell receptor beta chains in this list originate from one sample, sequenced in a study of human T cells and chemical hapten exposure. The time point: patch test 1, 2 weeks after DPC sensitization. The sample's treatment: therapeutic diphenylcyclopropenone sensitization with weekly scalp DPC. TCRdb reprocessed the RACE reads via MiXCR and lists one record per CDR3 protein. Among around 100,000 distinct CDR3 sequences listed, around 10% were seen once. This specimen consisted of whole blood, obtained in connection with sensitization to the hapten diphenylcyclopropenone (DPC). Receptors originate from a woman between 40 and 50 years old with alopecia areata. Some clones in this sample may be carry-over from other donors' samples.

The sample holds many counts of this clonotype. The chain joins TRBV20-1 to TRBJ1-4, with D possibly TRBD1 on 5 matching bases. The CDR3 consists of 16 residues. Germline lookup yields CDR1 DFQATT and CDR2 SNEGSKA (reference sequence). The V gene lost 6 bases and the J gene lost 4 bases, with 21 bases spanning the gap. The CDR3 region is CSAHTARADNNEKLFF. CDR3 bases: TGCAGTGCCCATACCGCCCGGGCGGACAATAATGAAAAACTGTTTTTT.

The gene calls are TRBV7-2 and TRBJ1-5, with D uncertain. Trimming removed 1 base from V and 0 bases from J, with 10 bases in between. The CDR3 is 16 residues long. Germline CDR1 and CDR2: SGHTA and FQGNSA. CDR3 amino acids: CASSLVRASSNQPQHF. CDR3 DNA sequence: TGTGCCAGCAGCTTAGTACGGGCCAGTAGCAATCAGCCCCAGCATTTT.

About this clonotype itself: A much larger clone sits a single nucleotide away, making a read error possible. The chain links TRBV10-3 to TRBJ2-3; no clear D. The length of the CDR3 is 14 residues. Trimming removed 6 bases at V and 4 bases at J, with 14 bases between. Germline CDR1 ENHRY, CDR2 SYGVKD. CDR3 sequence reads: CAISPNGSSDTQYF. CDR3 DNA: TGTGCCATCAGCCCAAATGGATCTTCAGATACGCAGTATTTT.

In its sample, this clonotype was seen a few times. The CDR3 loop is CASTKGTLGTGELFF. The CDR3 nucleotides read TGTGCCAGCACTAAGGGTACTTTGGGAACCGGGGAGCTGTTTTTT. The rearrangement joins TRBV25-1 to TRBJ2-2, with no clear D. Trimming cost V 7 bases and J 5 bases, with 17 bases left between them. The CDR3 spans 15 residues. Germline loops: CDR1 MGHDK, CDR2 SYGVNS.

This clonotype was counted at least ten times. The chain is built from TRBV6-2 or TRBV6-3 and TRBJ1-6; possibly TRBD1 for D (5 bases). The CDR3 runs 13 residues. Trimming pared 2 bases from V and 7 bases from J, leaving 6 bases between. From germline, CDR1 is MNHEY and CDR2 SVGEGT. The CDR3: CASSYGTNSPLHF. As DNA, the CDR3 is TGTGCCAGCAGTTACGGGACGAATTCACCCCTCCACTTT.

This clonotype was recorded a few times. The rearrangement joins TRBV28 to TRBJ2-7; 11 nucleotides align to TRBD1. V trimming: 3 bases; J trimming: 6 bases; junction bases outside the gene matches: 7. CDR3 length: 15 residues. Germline V gives CDR1 MDHEN, CDR2 SYDVKM. The CDR3 here is CASSFLDRGRSEQYF. For the CDR3, the DNA is TGTGCCAGCAGTTTCCTGGACAGGGGGCGCAGCGAGCAGTACTTC. The variable domain in full, completed from reference TRBV28 and TRBJ2-7, reads DVKVTQSSRYLVKRTGEKVFLECVQDMDHENMFWYRQDPGLGLRLIYFSYDVKMKEKGDIPEGYSVSREKKERFSLILESASTNQTSMYLCASSFLDRGRSEQYFGPGTRLTVT.

This clonotype was seen ten or more times. The V gene is TRBV15, the J gene TRBJ2-5, with a possible D match to TRBD1 (5 bases). The V gene lost 5 bases and the J gene lost 7 bases, with 14 bases spanning the gap. This CDR3 spans 13 amino acids. Germline loops: CDR1 LNHNV, CDR2 YYDKDF (reference sequence). CDR3 amino acids: CATSRQSSVTQYF. CDR3 nucleotides: TGTGCCACCAGCCGACAGTCCTCCGTGACCCAGTACTTC.

In this sample, this clonotype turned up a few times. V usage is TRBV7-2 and J usage is TRBJ2-2, with 16 bases that match TRBD2. J gave up 0 bases and V 5 bases, and 6 bases lay outside the gene matches. Germline values: CDR1 SGHTA, CDR2 FQGNSA. The CDR3 contains 19 residues. The CDR3 is CASSAGTSGRDPNTGELFF. In nucleotides, the CDR3 is TGTGCCAGCAGCGCCGGGACTAGCGGGAGGGATCCGAACACCGGGGAGCTGTTTTTT.

The rearrangement joins TRBV11-2 to TRBJ2-1, with 10 bases lining up with TRBD2. The V and J ends lost 0 bases and 10 bases, in that order; junction bases with no gene match: 12. The CDR3 length is 17 residues. Germline CDR1 is SGHAT and CDR2 is FQNNGV. CDR3 nucleotides: TGTGCCAGCAGCTTAGATCTTGATCTAGCGGGAGTAGGGGAGCAGTTCTTC. It encodes CASSLDLDLAGVGEQFF.

This chain uses TRBV7-9 with TRBJ2-4; D uncertain. This CDR3 comprises 12 residues. V shed 8 bases and J shed 2 bases, with 7 bases lying between them. Germline loops: CDR1 SEHNR, CDR2 FQNEAQ (reference sequence). CDR3 coding DNA: TGTGCCAGCTCCGATACCAAAAACATTCAGTACTTC. This gives the protein CASSDTKNIQYF.

At least ten counts were recorded for this clonotype. The chain couples TRBV4-1 to TRBJ2-5, with D perhaps TRBD2 (6 bases). The CDR3 has 14 amino acids. CDR1 is MGHRA, CDR2 YSYEKL, per germline. Trimming left V 2 bases short and J 5 bases short, with 12 bases between. CDR3 DNA: TGCGCCAGCAGCCAAAGTAGCGGTCGGGAGACCCAGTACTTC. This encodes CASSQSSGRETQYF.

J is TRBJ2-1 and V is TRBV12-5; D remains unclear. This CDR3 spans 9 amino acids. The V and J ends lost 6 bases and 10 bases respectively, with 4 bases between them. Germline CDR1 is LGHNT and CDR2 is FRNRAP. CDR3 in DNA: TGTGCTAGTGGCCCAGAGCAGTTCTTC. This codes for CASGPEQFF. The full variable domain, rest sourced from reference TRBV12-5 and TRBJ2-1, is DARVTQTPRHKVTEMGQEVTMRCQPILGHNTVFWYRQTMMQGLELLAYFRNRAPLDDSGMPKDRFSAEMPDATLATLKIQPSEPRDSAVYFCASGPEQFFGPGTRLTVL.

The rearrangement uses TRBV9 and TRBJ2-6; 7 bases are shared with TRBD1. Germline CDR1 SGDLS, CDR2 YYNGEE. V trimming: 0 bases; J trimming: 1 base; junction bases outside the gene matches: 4. This CDR3 is 17 amino acids long. CDR3 amino acids: CASSVGSTGSGANVLTF. For the CDR3, the DNA is TGTGCCAGCAGCGTAGGATCGACAGGGTCTGGGGCCAACGTCCTGACTTTC.

J is TRBJ2-7 and V is TRBV3-1, with 7 bases lining up with TRBD2. This CDR3 spans 13 amino acids. Per the germline V gene, CDR1 is LGHDT and CDR2 is YNNKEL (reference sequence). Unmatched junction bases numbered 5, after V lost 3 bases and J lost 6 bases. CDR3 region: CASSHRGEGEQYF. The CDR3 DNA reads TGTGCCAGCAGCCACCGCGGGGAGGGCGAGCAGTACTTC.

This clonotype has only a few counts. V and J are TRBV27 and TRBJ2-2; D may be TRBD1 or TRBD2 (5 bases each). The germline CDR1 and CDR2 sequences are MNHEY and SMNVEV (reference sequence). The CDR3 covers 15 residues. V gave up 5 bases and J gave up 6 bases, with 16 bases separating them. The CDR3 DNA is TGTGCCAGCAGTCGCGGGTTACAAGGGGCCGGGGAGCTGTTTTTT. Translating it yields CASSRGLQGAGELFF.

In its sample, this clonotype was seen many times. The genes are TRBV4-1 and TRBJ2-1; TRBD1 aligns across 10 bases. This CDR3 is built from 21 residues. V lost 4 bases to trimming and J lost 7 bases; unmatched junction nucleotides: 25. Germline V gene sequence: CDR1 MGHRA, CDR2 YSYEKL. The CDR3 DNA follows: TGCGCCAGCAGCCCGAGCTTTGGACAGGGGGTACCGGGACTAGGAAGGAATGAGCAGTTCTTC. It translates to CASSPSFGQGVPGLGRNEQFF.

This clonotype was picked up a small number of times. The rearrangement joins TRBV12-3 or TRBV12-4 to TRBJ1-3, with D perhaps matching TRBD1 (6 bases). The CDR3 sequence is 15 residues long. Between the trimmed V and J ends, which lost 6 bases and 0 bases, there was a span of 12 bases. The CDR3 sequence is CASRTDSFSGNTIYF. The CDR3 region has the DNA TGTGCCAGCAGAACGGACAGTTTCTCTGGAAACACCATATATTTT.

This clonotype was observed a handful of times. The V call is TRBV6-1, the J call TRBJ2-7; no clear D. Germline lookup yields CDR1 MNHNS and CDR2 SASEGT. CDR3 length equals 14 residues. Deletions cut 5 bases from V and 4 bases from J, with 15 bases between. CDR3 residues: CASSPEPQPYEQYF. In DNA, the CDR3 is TGTGCCAGCAGTCCTGAGCCCCAACCTTACGAGCAGTACTTC.

This clonotype showed up many times. This sequence joins TRBV3-1 and TRBJ1-1; TRBD1 is a possible D gene (5 bases). The germline CDR1 and CDR2 sequences are LGHDT and YNNKEL (reference sequence). This CDR3 is built from 16 residues. Between the trimmed V and J ends, which lost 3 bases and 9 bases, there was a span of 23 bases. CDR3 in amino acids: CASSQTSTGTPGQAFF. CDR3 coding DNA: TGTGCCAGCAGCCAGACTTCCACTGGGACTCCGGGCCAAGCTTTCTTT.